This TCR beta chain is from a study of identical twins. TCRdb reprocessed the 5' RACE reads via MiXCR and lists one record per CDR3 protein. This table has fewer than 550,000 distinct CDR3 sequences, about 15% appearing once. Germline V gene data show CDR1 as SEHNR and CDR2 as FQNEAQ (reference sequence). This CDR3 contains 13 residues. Trimming took off 5 bases at V and 3 bases at J, with 7 bases between the two ends. The same specimen was also included in a second study, on yellow fever vaccine responses in identical twins.

The sample was CD4+ T cells sorted from blood. This clonotype was obtained from a woman between 18 and 29 years old in good health. The rearrangement joins TRBV7-9 to TRBJ2-2; D gene unclear. Written as DNA, the CDR3 is TGTGCCAGCAGCGTCGGATACACCGGGGAGCTGTTTTTT. Protein: CASSVGYTGELFF.